This TCR beta chain stems from a study of T cell responses to AZD1222 COVID-19 vaccine. This clone was detected once. Its antigen remains unknown. Repertoires were generated with immunoSEQ multiplex PCR, while TCRdb's copy carries only in-frame clones and drops some. The sample lists 130,000 or so clones; approximately 91% were seen once. Points from the study as a whole: The donor cohort was predominantly white British with a female majority, and clonal diversity may have been underestimated.

The input for sequencing was peripheral blood, taken 28 days after the second AZD1222 dose. The source is an adult who received the AZD1222 COVID-19 vaccine.

This chain's CDR3 is CASSPAGSRINYGYTF. CDR3 in DNA: TGTGCCAGCAGCCCGGCGGGCAGTCGGATTAACTATGGCTACACCTTC. The J gene is TRBJ1-2, the V gene TRBV11-2; no firm D call. Trimming pared 5 bases from V and 1 base from J, leaving 17 bases between. Germline V lookup: CDR1 SGHAT, CDR2 FQNNGV. This CDR3 comprises 16 residues.